The subject of this entry is one T cell receptor beta chain. This clonotype occurred a few times. Its cognate antigen has yet to be identified. There are no base qualities to consult, and no much larger clone falls within one base. This record belongs to a study of T-cell memory formation after mild COVID-19 (dated by TCRdb to the early 2020s). With respect to the entire study: TCR sequence clusters from the two donors were found to be largely donor specific. The cohort was made up of two young adult volunteers, one female and one male, who were previously healthy. In a couple of donors, T-cell clones that expanded and contracted after mild COVID-19 were tracked by sequencing TCRalpha and TCRbeta repertoires over time.

Ficoll-Paque density gradient centrifugation was the method used to isolate PBMCs. This sample was sequenced with an Illumina NovaSeq 6000. Using 5'RACE with constant-segment primers, TCRalpha and TCRbeta cDNA libraries were constructed, with sample barcodes and unique molecular identifiers added in the process. Trizol reagent was used to extract RNA from every sample. Library amplification was performed in two PCR steps, and a second sample barcode and Illumina TruSeq adapters were introduced in the second step. The libraries were sequenced on an Illumina NovaSeq using 2 x 150 bp paired-end reads. From the authors' description of their analysis: Demultiplexing of reads and collapsing into UMI-guided consensus sequences were performed with migec v1.2.7. Using mixcr v2.1.11, UMI consensuses were aligned to TRA and TRB V and J templates and then assembled into clonotypes. Clonotypes were classified as expanded or contracted when called significant by both edgeR and NoisET, with noise models trained on biological replicates. For edgeR calls, the thresholds were a false discovery rate-adjusted p below 0.01 and a log2 fold-change of 1. As an exploratory analysis of dynamics, max-normalized trajectories of the 1000 most abundant clonotypes were examined by PCA with hierarchical clustering. Each responding clone was given a CD4 or CD8 phenotype based on the CD4+ and CD8+ repertoires, which had been sequenced separately. The public reads were reanalyzed by TCRdb: fastp trimming at Q25, MiXCR alignment, in-frame beta chains only. Each record represents a unique CDR3 protein, reported with the most common genes and DNA among its rows. These V and J calls are TCRdb output, not the study's own analysis. Here the sample has about 210,000 distinct CDR3 sequences; roughly a tenth occur a single time. The top ten hold just over 3% of the sample.

There are 15 amino acids in the CDR3, from cysteine to phenylalanine inclusive. The kept DNA is CDR3 alone, 45 bases in frame from the first base. Looking up the germline V gene yields CDR1 SGHTA and CDR2 FQGNSA. The V and J ends are trimmed by 5 bases and 5 bases, leaving 15 bases between them. Summary of the overall study and its limitations: Contracting CD4+ clones were located mainly in the CM and EM memory subsets, whereas CD8+ clones were found to be enriched in EMRA. The second-wave clones that peaked on day 37 were not confirmed to be SARS-CoV-2 specific. Some responding clones were detected in pre-infection memory, which suggested that pre-existing cross-reactive memory T cells had joined the SARS-CoV-2 response. Clones contracting from day 15 to 85 had balanced CD4/CD8 phenotypes, while a second wave expanding from day 15 to 37 was biased towards CD4+. Only a couple of mild cases were covered by the study, and larger cohorts that include severe cases with pre-infection samples were considered necessary.

Here the chain combines TRBV7-2 and TRBJ1-4; TRBD1 is possibly the D segment (5 matching bases). Specimen: PBMCs or a T cell subset sorted from them (not recorded which). The origin of this receptor is a young man who had mild COVID-19 (a few samples of this study predate the infection). The sample titles of this study are shuffled in the database, so cell type and time point are left out; the donor was told from shared clones. For the CDR3, the sequence is CASSPRDLGNEKLFF. Read as DNA, the sequence is TGTGCCAGCAGCCCACGGGACCTTGGGAATGAAAAACTGTTTTTT.